The rows below give T cell receptor beta chains drawn from one sample of a study of T cells in Graves' hyperthyroidism and ophthalmopathy. TCRdb used MiXCR to reprocess the multiplex PCR reads, holding one entry per CDR3 protein. The sample shows around 720,000 distinct CDR3 sequences, around 40% of them seen only once. Sequenced: blood. The receptor source for this set is a woman in her thirties or forties with Graves' hyperthyroidism. The CDR3 runs from the conserved cysteine through the conserved F or W. Each record gives: J gene, clone size, V gene, D gene, CDR3 protein, CDR3 DNA. A D gene is named only where the DNA matches it firmly. Only some rows state a clone size, as once, few, many or a class for expanded clones.

J gene: TRBJ1-4; clone size: few; V gene: TRBV7-2; D gene: .; CDR3 protein: CASSSTGTTDEKLFF; CDR3 DNA: TGTGCCAGCAGCAGCACCGGGACTACCGATGAAAAACTGTTTTTT
J gene: TRBJ2-1; clone size: .; V gene: TRBV7-2; D gene: TRBD1; CDR3 protein: CASSSGQRGVDEQFF; CDR3 DNA: TGTGCCAGCAGCTCGGGACAGAGGGGTGTGGATGAGCAGTTCTTC
J gene: TRBJ1-1; clone size: once; V gene: TRBV10-3; D gene: TRBD1; CDR3 protein: CAISGGGQGANEAFF; CDR3 DNA: TGTGCCATCAGTGGAGGGGGACAGGGCGCAAATGAAGCTTTCTTT
J gene: TRBJ2-1; clone size: .; V gene: TRBV25-1; D gene: TRBD2; CDR3 protein: CASSVIGTSGLASSYNEQFF; CDR3 DNA: TGTGCCAGCAGTGTAATCGGGACTAGCGGGCTCGCGAGCTCCTACAATGAGCAGTTCTTC
J gene: TRBJ1-4; clone size: many; V gene: TRBV2; D gene: .; CDR3 protein: CASSVGTTTNEKLFF; CDR3 DNA: TGTGCCAGCAGTGTAGGGACAACAACTAATGAAAAACTGTTTTTT
J gene: TRBJ2-5; clone size: many; V gene: TRBV20-1; D gene: .; CDR3 protein: CSARLQETQYF; CDR3 DNA: TGCAGTGCTCGACTCCAAGAGACCCAGTACTTC
J gene: TRBJ1-2; clone size: .; V gene: TRBV20-1; D gene: TRBD1; CDR3 protein: CSARRPGQGYRYTF; CDR3 DNA: TGCAGTGCTCGGAGGCCCGGACAGGGCTATCGCTACACCTTC
J gene: TRBJ1-5; clone size: few; V gene: TRBV12-3/TRBV12-4; D gene: .; CDR3 protein: CASSLLGGGMQPQHF; CDR3 DNA: TGTGCCAGCAGTCTCCTAGGGGGTGGTATGCAGCCCCAGCATTTT
J gene: TRBJ2-1; clone size: once; V gene: TRBV7-9; D gene: .; CDR3 protein: CASSRASGNEQFF; CDR3 DNA: TGTGCCAGCAGCCGCGCGTCGGGGAATGAGCAGTTCTTC
J gene: TRBJ1-2; clone size: few; V gene: TRBV5-6; D gene: .; CDR3 protein: CASSSFGQSNYGYTF; CDR3 DNA: TGTGCCAGCAGCTCGTTCGGCCAATCTAACTATGGCTACACCTTC
J gene: TRBJ2-1; clone size: .; V gene: TRBV7-3; D gene: .; CDR3 protein: CASGGREQFF; CDR3 DNA: TGTGCCAGCGGAGGGCGCGAGCAGTTCTTC